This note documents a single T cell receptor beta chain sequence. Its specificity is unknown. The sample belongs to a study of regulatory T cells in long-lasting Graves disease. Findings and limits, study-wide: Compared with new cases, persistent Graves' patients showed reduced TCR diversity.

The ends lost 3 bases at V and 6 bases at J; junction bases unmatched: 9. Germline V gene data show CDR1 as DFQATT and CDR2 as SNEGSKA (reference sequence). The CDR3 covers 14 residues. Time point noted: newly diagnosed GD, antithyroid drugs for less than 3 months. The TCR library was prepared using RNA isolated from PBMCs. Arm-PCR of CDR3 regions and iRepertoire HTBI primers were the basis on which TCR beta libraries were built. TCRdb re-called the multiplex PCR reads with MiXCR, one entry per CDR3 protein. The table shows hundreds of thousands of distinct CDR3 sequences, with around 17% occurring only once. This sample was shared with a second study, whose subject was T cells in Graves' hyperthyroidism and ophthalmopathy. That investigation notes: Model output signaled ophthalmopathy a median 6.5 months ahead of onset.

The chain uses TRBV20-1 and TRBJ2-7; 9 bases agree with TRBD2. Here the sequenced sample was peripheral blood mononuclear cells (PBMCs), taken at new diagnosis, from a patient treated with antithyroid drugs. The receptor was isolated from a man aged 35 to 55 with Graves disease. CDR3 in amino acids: CSASLAGVYGEQYF. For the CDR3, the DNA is TGCAGTGCTAGCTTAGCGGGAGTATATGGCGAGCAGTACTTC.